The 27 T cell receptor beta chains below were found in one sample sequenced in a study of T cells after yellow fever vaccination. TCRdb redid the calling of the 5' RACE reads with MiXCR, one entry per CDR3 protein. The sample has 75,000 to 100,000 distinct CDR3 sequences, approximately 8.4% seen once. Sequencing was performed on CD8+ T cells not binding an NS4B(214-222) dextramer, sorted from PBMCs, taken roughly 15 days after the first yellow fever vaccination. Receptors were obtained from a young man who received the YFV17D yellow fever vaccine.

The rearrangement joins TRBV29-1 to TRBJ2-1; D is undetermined. This CDR3 spans 13 amino acids. Trimming removed 3 bases at V and 2 bases at J, with 8 bases between. Germline CDR1 reads SQVTM; CDR2 reads ANQGSEA. CDR3 protein: CSVESNTYNEQFF. The CDR3 DNA sequence: TGCAGCGTTGAGAGCAACACCTACAATGAGCAGTTCTTC.

The sample holds a few counts of this clonotype. The V and J genes are TRBV9 and TRBJ2-4; D is perhaps TRBD1 (5 bases). Germline V gene lookup returns CDR1 SGDLS and CDR2 YYNGEE. This CDR3 region has 12 residues. Trimming shortened V by 3 bases and J by 7 bases, and 8 bases separated the two germline ends. This CDR3 is CASSETENIQYF. Written as DNA, the CDR3 is TGTGCCAGCAGCGAGACAGAGAACATTCAGTACTTC.

This clonotype has just a few counts. The J gene is TRBJ1-2, the V gene TRBV20-1; TRBD1 agrees at 10 bases. This CDR3 has 16 residues. The junction had 14 bases not matched to a gene; V was cut back by 6 bases and J by 4 bases. Germline CDR1 DFQATT, CDR2 SNEGSKA (reference sequence). DNA of the CDR3: TGCAGTGCAGAGGGTGGTTGGGACAGGGGACCCTATGGCTACACCTTC. Translation: CSAEGGWDRGPYGYTF.

The genes are TRBV29-1 and TRBJ2-3; D unclear. This CDR3 is built from 13 residues. Trimming cost V 4 bases and J 5 bases, with 13 bases left between them. Germline V lookup: CDR1 SQVTM, CDR2 ANQGSEA. In nucleotides, the CDR3 is TGCAGCGTTGGGGGTGTGGTAGTAGATACGCAGTATTTT. It specifies CSVGGVVVDTQYF.

The chain recombines TRBV4-1 with TRBJ1-3, with D tentatively TRBD1 (6 bases). CDR1 and CDR2 (germline): MGHRA, YSYEKL. Trimming left V 5 bases short and J 2 bases short, with 13 bases between. The CDR3 sequence is 15 residues long. The CDR3 sequence: CASSSITGPGNTIYF. The CDR3, as DNA: TGCGCCAGCAGCTCAATTACAGGGCCTGGAAACACCATATATTTT.

The V call is TRBV6-5, the J call TRBJ1-2; D call uncertain. The CDR3 runs 11 residues. Trimming stripped 10 bases from V and 8 bases from J, with 14 bases between. From germline, CDR1 is MNHEY and CDR2 SVGAGI. The CDR3 nucleotides are TGTGCCACCCGGACGCGCCCGGGCTACACCTTC. As protein: CATRTRPGYTF.

This clonotype was picked up a small number of times. This chain connects TRBV20-1 to TRBJ1-2, with TRBD1 matching over 7 bases. Germline V CDR1 and CDR2: DFQATT, SNEGSKA (reference sequence). CDR3 length: 13 amino acids. Germline trimming cut 1 base from V and 8 bases from J; bases unmatched to any gene: 7. CDR3 region: CSARGQGIRGYTF. In DNA, the CDR3 is TGCAGTGCTAGAGGACAGGGTATCCGGGGCTACACCTTC.

This clonotype was seen a few times. This sequence joins TRBV3-1 and TRBJ2-5; D remains unclear. The CDR3 is made up of 14 amino acids. Germline CDR1 and CDR2: LGHDT and YNNKEL (reference sequence). V lost 0 bases and J lost 4, with 9 bases in between. The DNA for the CDR3 is TGTGCCAGCAGCCAAGATCAAACCGGAGAGACCCAGTACTTC. Encoded protein: CASSQDQTGETQYF.

The chain is built from TRBV12-3 or TRBV12-4 and TRBJ1-2, with D unresolved. V was pared by 5 bases and J by 0 bases, with 13 bases between. CDR3 length equals 15 residues. The CDR3 is CASSPYRGPNYGYTF. CDR3 nucleotides: TGTGCCAGCAGTCCTTATCGGGGTCCTAACTATGGCTACACCTTC.

The chain recombines TRBV20-1 with TRBJ2-7; D tentatively fits TRBD1 or TRBD2 (5 bases each). This CDR3 spans 11 amino acids. Looked up from germline, CDR1 is DFQATT and CDR2 is SNEGSKA (reference sequence). V lost 6 bases to trimming and J lost 1 base, with 7 bases between them. CDR3 amino acids: CSAGASYEQYV. CDR3 DNA: TGCAGTGCCGGGGCTTCCTACGAGCAGTACGTC.

This clonotype was found a few times. V gene TRBV5-6 combines with J gene TRBJ2-7, with 11 bases lining up with TRBD1. After removal of 4 bases from V and 4 bases from J, the junction contained 4 bases not matched to a gene. The CDR3 loop spans 14 amino acids. Germline lookup yields CDR1 SGHDT and CDR2 YYEEEE. The CDR3 is CASSGTGGEYEQYV. In DNA, the CDR3 is TGTGCCAGCAGCGGGACAGGGGGGGAGTACGAGCAGTACGTC.

This clonotype was counted between two and nine times. The chain uses TRBV4-1 and TRBJ1-1; TRBD1 matches 10 bases. CDR3 size: 14 residues. CDR1 and CDR2 (germline): MGHRA, YSYEKL. Trimming at V came to 0 bases and at J to 11 bases, leaving 6 bases not matched to a gene. As DNA, the CDR3 is TGCGCCAGCAGCCAAGATAGGGGACAGGGGACGGCTTTCTTT. As protein: CASSQDRGQGTAFF.

This clonotype has more than one count but fewer than ten. The rearrangement joins TRBV20-1 to TRBJ2-3; D is tentatively TRBD1 or TRBD2 (7 bases each). Trimming left V 3 bases short and J 2 bases short, with 12 bases between. The germline V gene encodes CDR1 DFQATT and CDR2 SNEGSKA (reference sequence). The CDR3 has 14 amino acids. CDR3 sequence: CSASRGGPTDTQYF. Here the CDR3 DNA reads TGCAGTGCTAGCAGGGGGGGACCCACAGATACGCAGTATTTT.

This clonotype showed up many times. This chain links TRBV29-1 with TRBJ2-3; 7 nucleotides agree with TRBD1. The CDR3 has 15 amino acids. V gave up 2 bases and J gave up 5 bases; unmatched junction bases: 10. Germline V CDR1 and CDR2: SQVTM, ANQGSEA. CDR3 amino acids: CSVEPRTGGLDTQYF. The CDR3 coding sequence is TGCAGCGTTGAACCTAGGACAGGCGGGTTAGATACGCAGTATTTT.

This clonotype has ten or more counts. The chain has TRBV12-3 or TRBV12-4 and TRBJ1-2, with TRBD1 as a possible D gene (6 bases). V lost 3 bases, J lost 3 bases, and 11 bases lay in between. The CDR3 is 14 amino acids. In DNA, the CDR3 is TGTGCCAGCAGTTTCAGGACAGTTTACTATGGCTACACCTTC. This gives the protein CASSFRTVYYGYTF.

V usage is TRBV5-1 and J usage is TRBJ1-1; D is undetermined. The CDR3 runs 13 residues. The germline gives CDR1 SGHRS, CDR2 YFSETQ. V lost 6 bases and J lost 2, with 11 bases in between. The CDR3 here is CASKRQRNTEAFF. In DNA form, the CDR3 reads TGCGCCAGCAAAAGGCAAAGAAACACTGAAGCTTTCTTT.

This clonotype was counted a few times. The rearrangement joins TRBV10-3 to TRBJ2-1, with D tentatively TRBD1 or TRBD2 (6 bases each). Germline CDR1 is ENHRY and CDR2 is SYGVKD. V gave up 2 bases and J gave up 6 bases, with 14 bases separating them. CDR3 length: 15 residues. The CDR3, as DNA: TGTGCCATCAGTGAGCCCCGGGGGCCGGTCAATGAGCAGTTCTTC. This sequence encodes CAISEPRGPVNEQFF.

This clonotype was seen a handful of times. The V call is TRBV5-5, the J call TRBJ2-2, with 7 bases aligning to TRBD1. Germline loops: CDR1 SGHKS, CDR2 YYEKEE (reference sequence). The junction had 6 bases not matched to a gene; V was cut back by 5 bases and J by 2 bases. The CDR3 totals 15 residues. The CDR3: CASRWRTGNTGELFF. Written as DNA, the CDR3 is TGTGCCAGCAGATGGAGGACAGGCAACACCGGGGAGCTGTTTTTT.

J is TRBJ2-7 and V is TRBV6-2 or TRBV6-3, with 11 bases lining up with TRBD2. The V gene end was trimmed by 5 bases and the J gene end by 6 bases; junction bases not matched to a gene: 6. Germline V lookup: CDR1 MNHEY, CDR2 SVGEGT. The CDR3 is 14 amino acids. CDR3 residues: CASSQTSGDGEQYV. CDR3 coding DNA: TGTGCCAGCAGTCAGACTAGCGGGGATGGCGAGCAGTACGTC.

This sequence joins TRBV7-9 and TRBJ2-7; D is perhaps TRBD2 (7 bases). CDR1 and CDR2 (germline): SEHNR, FQNEAQ (reference sequence). V dropped 5 bases and J dropped 2 bases, with 10 bases sitting between them. The CDR3 runs to 13 residues. As DNA, the CDR3 is TGTGCCAGCAGCCCCGGGGGGCCCTACGAGCAGTACTTC. This translates into CASSPGGPYEQYF.

This clonotype was seen only a few times. This chain uses TRBV28 with TRBJ2-3; TRBD1 matches 10 bases. Germline V gene data show CDR1 as MDHEN and CDR2 as SYDVKM. The CDR3 runs to 21 residues. The ends lost 4 bases at V and 4 bases at J; junction bases unmatched: 23. As DNA, the CDR3 is TGTGCCAGCAGTTCCCCGTTCGCGGGACAGGGGCTTCCACGGGTCGCAGATACGCAGTATTTT. Amino acids: CASSSPFAGQGLPRVADTQYF.

V usage is TRBV4-3 and J usage is TRBJ1-3; D is uncertain. Germline CDR1 LGHNA, CDR2 YSLEER. Trimming stripped 0 bases from V and 0 bases from J, with 9 bases between. This CDR3 comprises 16 residues. The CDR3 is CASSQDHRSSGNTIYF. The CDR3, as DNA: TGCGCCAGCAGCCAAGACCACAGAAGCTCTGGAAACACCATATATTTT.

This clonotype was seen many times. V usage is TRBV10-3 and J usage is TRBJ1-1, with D possibly matching TRBD1 (6 bases). Germline V gene sequence: CDR1 ENHRY, CDR2 SYGVKD. The CDR3 spans 13 residues. Deletions cut 6 bases from V and 4 bases from J, with 12 bases between. CDR3 protein: CAIRNTRGTEAFF. CDR3 DNA sequence: TGTGCCATCAGGAATACCAGGGGCACTGAAGCTTTCTTT.

The chain employs TRBV7-9 and TRBJ2-7; 9 bases fit TRBD2. The CDR3 spans 14 residues. After removal of 8 bases from V and 1 base from J, the junction contained 6 bases not matched to a gene. CDR1 and CDR2 (germline): SEHNR, FQNEAQ (reference sequence). CDR3 nucleotide sequence: TGTGCCAGCGTTGTTCTAGCGGGGTCCTACGAGCAGTACGTC. Its translation: CASVVLAGSYEQYV.

This clonotype was seen only a few times. The rearrangement uses TRBV3-1 and TRBJ1-5, with D possibly TRBD1 on 6 matching bases. CDR3 length: 15 amino acids. V lost 5 bases and J lost 1, with 12 bases in between. Germline V gene data show CDR1 as LGHDT and CDR2 as YNNKEL (reference sequence). The DNA for the CDR3 is TGTGCCAGCAGCTCTAGGGGGGAGAGCAATCAGCCCCAGCATTTT. Its translation: CASSSRGESNQPQHF.

This clonotype was found a few times. This chain connects TRBV14 to TRBJ2-6; 9 nucleotides line up with TRBD1. The CDR3 consists of 23 residues. Per germline, CDR1 SGHDN and CDR2 FVKESK. V gave up 0 bases and J gave up 2 bases; unmatched junction bases: 20. The chain's CDR3 is CASSQDNSFLRDRVYPGANVLTF. As DNA, the CDR3 is TGTGCCAGCAGCCAAGACAACAGCTTTCTAAGGGACAGGGTTTACCCTGGGGCCAACGTCCTGACTTTC.

This clonotype was counted a few times. V is TRBV7-9 and J is TRBJ2-1; D is uncertain. This CDR3 comprises 12 residues. CDR1 and CDR2 (germline): SEHNR, FQNEAQ (reference sequence). V gave up 5 bases and J gave up 8 bases, with 10 bases separating them. The CDR3 DNA reads as TGTGCCAGCAGCGTACACCCCTATGAGCAGTTCTTC. Translation gives CASSVHPYEQFF.